This is a list of T cell receptor beta chains from one sample in a study of T cells in Graves' hyperthyroidism and ophthalmopathy. MiXCR, applied by TCRdb to the multiplex PCR reads, yields one record per CDR3 protein. The sample yields some 800,000 distinct CDR3 sequences, 38% seen once. Sequencing was carried out using blood. The receptors were sampled from a man between 18 and 35 years old with Graves' hyperthyroidism. Each CDR3 is given with its conserved first and last residue. A D gene is named only where the DNA matches it firmly. Size values are once, few and many counts, or a class for expanded clones, and some rows have none.

cdr3_aa	cdr3_nt	d_call	clone_size	v_call	j_call
CASSPPGGKPTAPTGELFF	TGTGCCAGCAGCCCCCCAGGAGGGAAGCCGACAGCGCCCACCGGGGAGCTGTTTTTT	-	-	TRBV7-9	TRBJ2-2
CASSVEGTGRETQYF	TGTGCCAGCAGCGTAGAGGGGACAGGGCGAGAGACCCAGTACTTC	TRBD1	-	TRBV2	TRBJ2-5
CASSYQTGTAYGYTF	TGTGCCAGCAGTTACCAGACAGGGACGGCCTATGGCTACACCTTC	TRBD1	-	TRBV2	TRBJ1-2
CASSPERGMDTGELFF	TGTGCCAGCAGCCCCGAAAGGGGTATGGACACCGGGGAGCTGTTTTTT	-	-	TRBV28	TRBJ2-2
CASSLATGIAFF	TGTGCCAGCAGCCTCGCGACAGGGATCGCTTTCTTT	TRBD1	many	TRBV13	TRBJ1-1
CASSDRGPETQYF	TGTGCCAGCAGCGACAGGGGGCCGGAGACCCAGTACTTC	TRBD1	many	TRBV12-3/TRBV12-4	TRBJ2-5
CASSQGYSPLETQYF	TGCGCCAGCAGCCAAGGTTACAGCCCCCTGGAGACCCAGTACTTC	-	-	TRBV4-3	TRBJ2-5
CASSIGEGIMNTEAFF	TGTGCCAGTAGTATCGGGGAAGGTATTATGAACACTGAAGCTTTCTTT	-	many	TRBV19	TRBJ1-1
CASSGLYEQYF	TGTGCCAGCAGTGGCCTCTACGAGCAGTACTTC	-	few	TRBV6-2/TRBV6-3	TRBJ2-7
CAWSRGVGANVLTF	TGTGCCTGGAGTCGGGGAGTTGGGGCCAACGTCCTGACTTTC	-	-	TRBV30	TRBJ2-6
CASSAGWDGELFF	TGTGCCAGCAGTGCGGGGTGGGACGGGGAGCTGTTTTTT	-	-	TRBV2	TRBJ2-2
CASSVNRVGEKLFF	TGTGCCAGCAGTGTGAACAGGGTGGGAGAAAAACTGTTTTTT	-	-	TRBV6-5	TRBJ1-4
CASSPDRLYVLTF	TGTGCCAGCAGTCCGGACAGACTGTACGTCCTGACTTTC	-	-	TRBV12-3/TRBV12-4	TRBJ2-6
CASSELGPAQGYTF	TGTGCCAGCAGTGAATTAGGGCCGGCACAGGGCTACACCTTC	-	-	TRBV25-1	TRBJ1-2
CASGGAPSYGYTF	TGTGCCAGCGGAGGCGCCCCGTCTTATGGCTACACCTTC	-	-	TRBV2	TRBJ1-2
CASSPLGQGNTEAFF	TGTGCCAGCAGCCCGTTGGGACAGGGGAACACTGAAGCTTTCTTT	TRBD1	few	TRBV5-4	TRBJ1-1
CASSQDWERAGVGETQYF	TGCGCCAGCAGCCAAGACTGGGAACGAGCGGGAGTCGGAGAGACCCAGTACTTC	TRBD2	few	TRBV7-2	TRBJ2-5
CASSPGPYRVNTEAFF	TGTGCCAGCAGCCCTGGGCCGTACAGGGTGAACACTGAAGCTTTCTTT	-	few	TRBV7-2	TRBJ1-1
CASSLAAGVREQYF	TGTGCCAGCAGCTTAGCAGCGGGAGTTAGAGAGCAGTACTTC	TRBD2	many	TRBV7-3	TRBJ2-7
CASSQNPTETQYF	TGTGCCAGCAGCCAAAACCCTACGGAGACCCAGTACTTC	-	few	TRBV7-2	TRBJ2-5
CASSRRGHYEQYF	TGTGCCAGCAGCCGACGGGGCCACTACGAGCAGTACTTC	-	-	TRBV12-3/TRBV12-4	TRBJ2-7
CASNQQVNGNSPLHF	TGTGCCAGTAACCAACAGGTAAACGGTAATTCACCCCTCCACTTT	-	-	TRBV19	TRBJ1-6